This T cell receptor (beta chain) appears in the sequencing data of a study of shared clonotypes between healthy human individuals. Trimming left V 2 bases short and J 6 bases short, with 12 bases between. CDR1 and CDR2 (germline): SGHDT, YYEEEE. There are 14 residues in the CDR3. Profiled with immunoSEQ multiplex PCR; TCRdb holds only in-frame clones, not every one. The sample consists of about 1 million clones, about 75% of them appearing once. The source of this sequence is a man between 18 and 29 years old in good health. The chain uses TRBV5-6 and TRBJ2-1, with a possible D match to TRBD1 (5 bases). Sequenced: memory CD4+ T cells sorted from blood. Subset noted: CD45RA-negative fraction. DNA of the CDR3: TGTGCCAGCAGCTTCCTGGGGCCTATCAATGAGCAGTTCTTC. This translates into CASSFLGPINEQFF.